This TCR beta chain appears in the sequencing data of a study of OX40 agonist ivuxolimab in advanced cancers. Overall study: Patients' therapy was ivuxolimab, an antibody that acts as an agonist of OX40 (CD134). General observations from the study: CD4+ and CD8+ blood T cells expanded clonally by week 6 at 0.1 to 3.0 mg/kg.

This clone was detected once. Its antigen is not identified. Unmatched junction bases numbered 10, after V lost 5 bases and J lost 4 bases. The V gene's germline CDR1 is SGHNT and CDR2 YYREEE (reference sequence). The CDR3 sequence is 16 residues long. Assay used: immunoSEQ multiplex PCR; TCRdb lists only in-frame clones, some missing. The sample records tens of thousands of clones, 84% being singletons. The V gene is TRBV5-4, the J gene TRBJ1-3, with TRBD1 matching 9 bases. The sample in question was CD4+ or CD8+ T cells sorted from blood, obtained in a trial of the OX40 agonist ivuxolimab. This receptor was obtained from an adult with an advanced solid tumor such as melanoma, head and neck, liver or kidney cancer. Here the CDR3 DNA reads TGTGCCAGCAGACCCGGTGCGGGACAGGGAGGAAACACCATATATTTT. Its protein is CASRPGAGQGGNTIYF.